This T cell receptor (beta chain) was profiled in a study of shared clonotypes between healthy human individuals. The germline gives CDR1 MGHDK, CDR2 SYGVNS. The length of the CDR3 is 15 residues. Assay execution proceeded at the deep level. The authors split each subset's genomic DNA evenly across several immunoSEQ plates. Generated by immunoSEQ multiplex PCR, the TCRdb table keeps only in-frame clones and is missing some. The profile shows under 2.5 million clones, 92% of them singletons. The study separated CD4+ cells into CD45RA+ naive and CD45RA-negative memory subsets. This receptor was taken from a young man in good health. Some clones in this sample may be carry-over from other donors' samples. J is TRBJ2-5 and V is TRBV25-1; TRBD1 matches 11 bases. The J call is uncertain, as TRBJ2-7 better fits the DNA end. Material for sequencing was naive CD4+ T cells from PBMCs. This sample's subset: CD45RA+ positively selected. CDR3 nucleotide sequence: TGTGCCAGCAGTTTCCCGGGACAGGGGGCCTACGAGCAGTACTTC. Amino acid sequence: CASSFPGQGAYEQYF.